The 16 T cell receptor beta chains in this list originate from one sample, sequenced in a study of blood T cell repertoires in COVID-19 (dated by TCRdb to the early 2020s). Receptor amplification or capture employed the immunoSEQ multiplex PCR assay. This is the immuneACCESS table as TCRdb keeps it, with only in-frame sequences that have V and J called. A part of the clones is gone; compared with another copy, unresolved V genes explain less than half, and the rest is unexplained. The table for this sample lists tens of thousands of clones; 75% to 85% of them were counted only once. Together, the top ten hold more than 4% of the sample. Input material: peripheral blood. Every receptor here comes from a man older than 75 with COVID-19, enrolled during active disease.

In its sample, this clone was seen once. The rearrangement uses TRBV27 and TRBJ2-5, with D perhaps TRBD2 (6 bases). V was shortened by 3 bases and J by 5 bases, with 19 bases between the two germline ends. The CDR3 sequence is 16 residues long. Germline V lookup: CDR1 MNHEY, CDR2 SMNVEV (reference sequence). The CDR3 region has the DNA TGTGCCAGCAGTTTTGGGGAGGCCACGGTAGGGGAGACCCAGTACTTC. Its protein is CASSFGEATVGETQYF.

The chain combines TRBV5-1 with TRBJ1-1, with 7 nucleotides matching TRBD1. V lost 4 bases to trimming and J lost 5 bases; unmatched junction nucleotides: 8. Germline V gene sequence: CDR1 SGHRS, CDR2 YFSETQ. CDR3 length: 14 amino acids. CDR3 protein: CASSQGDRVTEAFF. The CDR3 DNA reads as TGCGCCAGCAGCCAAGGAGACAGGGTGACTGAAGCTTTCTTT.

The genes are TRBV28 and TRBJ1-5; possible D gene TRBD1, 5 bases. The V end was cut by 2 bases, the J end by 3 bases, with 8 bases between. The CDR3 has 14 residues. Germline-derived CDR1 and CDR2 are MDHEN and SYDVKM. In DNA form, the CDR3 reads TGTGCCAGCAGTTTAATGGGGCCCAATCAGCCCCAGCATTTT. Its translation: CASSLMGPNQPQHF.

This rearrangement joins TRBV24-1 to TRBJ1-2, with 7 bases lining up with TRBD1. The germline V gene has CDR1 KGHDR and CDR2 SFDVKD. The ends lost 9 bases at V and 4 bases at J; junction bases unmatched: 13. The CDR3 runs to 15 residues. CDR3 DNA: TGTGCCACCTCCGGGACAGCTGCCGAGGGCTATGGCTACACCTTC. Translation: CATSGTAAEGYGYTF.

The chain carries TRBV5-4 and TRBJ2-2, with D possibly matching TRBD2 (5 bases). V lost 0 bases and J 8 bases, leaving 8 bases between the germline ends. The CDR3 totals 13 residues. Looked up from germline, CDR1 is SGHNT and CDR2 is YYREEE (reference sequence). The CDR3 region is CASSLDEGGELFF. In DNA form, the CDR3 reads TGTGCCAGCAGCTTGGATGAGGGTGGGGAGCTGTTTTTT.

The chain links TRBV2 to TRBJ1-1; D is ambiguous. Germline CDR1 and CDR2: SNHLY and FYNNEI. With 3 bases removed from V and 1 base from J, the gap between germline ends came to 9 bases. The CDR3 runs 14 residues. CDR3 sequence (DNA): TGTGCCAGCAGTGAGAGGTACTCGAACACTGAAGCTTTCTTT. Amino acid sequence: CASSERYSNTEAFF.

The chain joins TRBV2 to TRBJ2-7; D may be TRBD2 (6 bases). The CDR3 is 13 residues long. Germline-derived CDR1 and CDR2 are SNHLY and FYNNEI. Trimming took off 3 bases at V and 5 bases at J, with 11 bases between the two ends. CDR3 in amino acids: CASSDPSVDEQYF. The CDR3 coding sequence is TGTGCCAGCAGTGATCCTAGCGTCGACGAGCAGTACTTC.

This clone was seen a single time. The rearrangement joins TRBV6-5 to TRBJ2-5, with a possible D match to TRBD1 (6 bases). Trimming removed 3 bases from V and 3 bases from J, with 17 bases in between. The CDR3 is made up of 16 amino acids. The germline V gene encodes CDR1 MNHEY and CDR2 SVGAGI. The CDR3 DNA sequence: TGTGCCAGCAGTTATTACCGGGACACACCGAAAGAGACCCAGTACTTC. Encoded protein: CASSYYRDTPKETQYF.

This chain joins TRBV19 and TRBJ1-2, with 10 bases aligning to TRBD1. With V trimmed by 4 bases and J by 6 bases, 5 bases remained unmatched. In germline, CDR1 is LNHDA, CDR2 SQIVND (reference sequence). This CDR3 spans 14 amino acids. CDR3 residues: CASSTRQGANGYTF. CDR3 DNA sequence: TGTGCCAGTAGTACCAGACAGGGGGCAAATGGCTACACCTTC.

The chain uses TRBV4-3 and TRBJ1-4; 8 nucleotides agree with TRBD1. Germline loops: CDR1 LGHNA, CDR2 YSLEER. Trimming cost V 0 bases and J 8 bases; bases outside gene matches: 14. CDR3 size: 18 residues. The CDR3 bases are TGCGCCAGCAGCCAAGATTGGACAGGGTCGAGGTTTGGCGAAAAACTGTTTTTT. It is translated as CASSQDWTGSRFGEKLFF.

V is TRBV5-1 and J is TRBJ1-1; TRBD1 matches 10 bases. This CDR3 comprises 15 residues. The germline gives CDR1 SGHRS, CDR2 YFSETQ. J was trimmed by 3 bases and V by 4 bases; bases with no gene match: 6. The CDR3 loop is CASSARGQGDTEAFF. CDR3 nucleotides: TGCGCCAGCAGCGCGCGTGGACAGGGGGACACTGAAGCTTTCTTT.

The chain has TRBV7-3 and TRBJ2-7, with a possible D match to TRBD1 (6 bases). The CDR3 has 15 residues. Trimming left V 2 bases short and J 3 bases short, with 14 bases between. Germline V CDR1 and CDR2: SGHTA, FQGTGA. CDR3 sequence reads: CASSLAPSTGYEQYF. CDR3 sequence (DNA): TGTGCCAGCAGCTTAGCCCCCTCGACAGGCTACGAGCAGTACTTC.

A single count supports this clone. This sequence joins TRBV9 and TRBJ2-7; 9 nucleotides match TRBD2. The V gene's germline CDR1 is SGDLS and CDR2 YYNGEE. V lost 0 bases to trimming and J lost 5 bases; unmatched junction nucleotides: 3. The CDR3 is 14 residues long. CDR3 in DNA: TGTGCCAGCAGCGTAGGTAGCGGGGGCAACGAGCAGTACTTC. Translating it yields CASSVGSGGNEQYF.

This clone has just a few counts. V is TRBV6-2 or TRBV6-3 and J is TRBJ1-2, with TRBD1 as a possible D gene (5 bases). From germline, CDR1 is MNHEY and CDR2 SVGEGT. The CDR3 sequence is 15 residues long. Trimming took off 4 bases at V and 2 bases at J, with 14 bases between the two ends. The CDR3 sequence is CASSSPQGANYGYTF. The CDR3 nucleotides are TGTGCCAGCAGTTCCCCTCAGGGCGCAAACTATGGCTACACCTTC.

The chain couples TRBV30 to TRBJ2-2; TRBD2 matches at 7 bases. Per the germline V gene, CDR1 is GTSNPN and CDR2 is SVGIG (reference sequence). This CDR3 comprises 18 residues. The J segment lost 0 bases and the V segment lost 2 bases, leaving 12 bases of the junction unmatched. CDR3 loop: CAWSSPWVRGANTGELFF. DNA for the CDR3: TGTGCCTGGAGTTCCCCTTGGGTTCGGGGGGCGAACACCGGGGAGCTGTTTTTT.

The V gene is TRBV27, the J gene TRBJ1-3; D is unclear. This CDR3 has 14 residues. The ends were cut back, 3 bases at V and 2 bases at J, with 8 bases in the middle. Germline lookup yields CDR1 MNHEY and CDR2 SMNVEV (reference sequence). The chain's CDR3 is CASSFKPTGNTIYF. The CDR3 nucleotides read TGTGCCAGCAGTTTCAAACCTACTGGAAACACCATATATTTT.